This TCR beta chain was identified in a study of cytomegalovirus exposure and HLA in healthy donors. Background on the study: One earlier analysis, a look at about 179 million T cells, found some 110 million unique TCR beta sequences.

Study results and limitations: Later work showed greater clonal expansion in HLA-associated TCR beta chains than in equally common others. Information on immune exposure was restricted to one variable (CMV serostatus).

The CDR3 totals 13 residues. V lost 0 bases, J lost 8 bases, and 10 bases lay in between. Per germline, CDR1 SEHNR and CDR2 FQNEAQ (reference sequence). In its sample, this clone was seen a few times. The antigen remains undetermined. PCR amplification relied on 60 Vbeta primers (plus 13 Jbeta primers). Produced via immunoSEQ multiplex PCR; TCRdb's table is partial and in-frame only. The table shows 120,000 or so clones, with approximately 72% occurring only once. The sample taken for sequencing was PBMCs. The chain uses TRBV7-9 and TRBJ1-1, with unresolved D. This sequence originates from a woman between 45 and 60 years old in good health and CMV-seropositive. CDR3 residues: CASSLAEGPEAFF. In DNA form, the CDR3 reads TGTGCCAGCAGCTTAGCTGAGGGCCCGGAAGCTTTCTTT.